This T cell receptor (beta chain) was sequenced for a study of shared clonotypes between healthy human individuals. For this clone: Its antigen is unidentified.

CDR1 and CDR2 (germline): KGHSH, LQKENI. The V segment lost 3 bases and the J segment 6 bases; nucleotides outside the gene matches: 13. This CDR3 has 17 amino acids. The protocol was immunoSEQ multiplex PCR, while the TCRdb copy is restricted to in-frame clones and leaves out a portion. This table holds about 580,000 clones, roughly 98% found once. General observations from the study: Across a handful of donors, naive CD4 shared around 5.4%, naive CD8 less than 4%, memory CD4 2.3%, memory CD8 under 0.5%. Clonotype sharing among donors, it was expected, would be affected by sequencing depth.

Terminally differentiated effector memory CD45RA+ cells were left out of the naive CD8 fraction, which was CD45RO-negative and positively selected for CCR7. The receptor's source is a man aged 25 to 40 in good health. The sequenced sample consisted of naive CD8+ T cells sorted from blood. This chain connects TRBV18 to TRBJ2-3; 9 positions agree with TRBD1. CDR3 coding DNA: TGTGCCAGCTCACCCCGGGACAGGGATGGGAAGACGGATACGCAGTATTTT. Protein product: CASSPRDRDGKTDTQYF.